The sequence of this TCR beta chain was determined in a study of beta chain features in type 1 diabetes. Of the isolated RNA, all was reverse transcribed, and so the sequenced material was expressed TCRB transcripts. The repertoire was sequenced with immunoSEQ multiplex PCR; TCRdb's copy has only in-frame clones and lacks some. The sample records about 220,000 clones, about 11% being singletons. Trimming at V came to 2 bases and at J to 6 bases, leaving 2 bases not matched to a gene. The CDR3 is made up of 13 amino acids. Germline V gene data show CDR1 as PRHDT and CDR2 as FYEKMQ (reference sequence).

The rearrangement uses TRBV13 and TRBJ2-7, with 9 positions matching TRBD1. Sample: central memory CD4+ T cells from blood. The TCR originated in a young man in good health. As DNA, the CDR3 is TGTGCCAGCAGCTTAAGACAGGGGGGCGAGCAGTACTTC. Amino acid sequence: CASSLRQGGEQYF.